These 22 T cell receptor beta chains were sequenced from one sample in a study of T cell responses to AZD1222 COVID-19 vaccine. Libraries were prepared by immunoSEQ multiplex PCR; TCRdb keeps only in-frame clonotypes and omits some of them. The data hold about 120,000 clones, with 75% to 90% observed a single time. The input for sequencing was peripheral blood, taken on day 0 of AZD1222 vaccination. These receptors were collected from an adult in good health.

This rearrangement joins TRBV15 to TRBJ1-1; D perhaps matches TRBD1 (6 bases). Germline CDR1 and CDR2: LNHNV and YYDKDF (reference sequence). Trimming shortened V by 2 bases and J by 2 bases, and 12 bases separated the two germline ends. The CDR3 has 15 amino acids. As DNA, the CDR3 is TGTGCCACCAGCAGATATCGACAGGATAACACTGAAGCTTTCTTT. It translates to CATSRYRQDNTEAFF.

The chain links TRBV4-3 to TRBJ1-2; D uncertain. CDR3 length: 18 residues. The germline CDR1 and CDR2 sequences are LGHNA and YSLEER. V was clipped by 2 bases and J by 0 bases, with 19 bases between them. The CDR3 sequence: CASSQRGSVSSTNYGYTF. CDR3 DNA sequence: TGCGCCAGCAGCCAAAGAGGAAGCGTGTCAAGTACTAACTATGGCTACACCTTC.

V is TRBV19 and J is TRBJ1-2, with D maybe TRBD1 (6 bases). Germline V gene lookup returns CDR1 LNHDA and CDR2 SQIVND (reference sequence). The CDR3 sequence is 13 residues long. Trimming shortened V by 5 bases and J by 4 bases, and 11 bases separated the two germline ends. The CDR3 protein is CASSLDSFYGYTF. Here the CDR3 DNA reads TGTGCCAGTAGTCTGGACAGCTTCTATGGCTACACCTTC.

This clone was counted a single time. V and J are TRBV5-6 and TRBJ1-3; D ambiguous. CDR1 SGHDT and CDR2 YYEEEE come from the germline V gene. The CDR3 contains 12 residues. Trimming left V 4 bases short and J 4 bases short, with 6 bases between. The CDR3 loop reads CASSRTGNTIYF. In DNA, the CDR3 is TGTGCCAGCAGCCGTACCGGAAACACCATATATTTT.

This chain uses TRBV4-1 with TRBJ1-5; D is undetermined. The CDR3 consists of 15 residues. Trimming shortened V by 1 base and J by 2 bases, and 9 bases separated the two germline ends. CDR1 MGHRA and CDR2 YSYEKL come from the germline V gene. CDR3 nucleotide sequence: TGCGCCAGCAGCCAAGGAACGGCTCGCAATCAGCCCCAGCATTTT. As protein: CASSQGTARNQPQHF.

The V call is TRBV18, the J call TRBJ2-7; TRBD1 is a possible D gene (6 bases). V was cut by 5 bases and J by 2 bases, with 7 bases left in between. CDR3 length equals 12 residues. Looked up from germline, CDR1 is KGHSH and CDR2 is LQKENI. This CDR3 is CASSSGAYEQYF. CDR3 in DNA: TGTGCCAGCTCATCAGGGGCCTACGAGCAGTACTTC.

CDR3 DNA sequence: TGTGCCAGCAGCCAGGGGGGACTAGCGGGAACAGATACGCAGTATTTT. Translated: CASSQGGLAGTDTQYF. V usage is TRBV7-2 and J usage is TRBJ2-3; 13 positions agree with TRBD2. Germline assignment: CDR1 SGHTA and CDR2 FQGNSA. The trim removed 5 bases at V and 3 bases at J, leaving 5 bases unmatched. This CDR3 spans 16 amino acids.

The V and J genes are TRBV2 and TRBJ1-4; a weak D match, TRBD1 (5 bases). Germline V gene sequence: CDR1 SNHLY, CDR2 FYNNEI. V lost 8 bases and J 10 bases, leaving 17 bases between the germline ends. The CDR3 has 13 amino acids. CDR3 residues: CASLGRELGKLFF. CDR3 bases: TGTGCCAGCCTGGGGCGGGAATTGGGAAAACTGTTTTTT.

This clone came up a few times. The rearrangement links TRBV6-2 or TRBV6-3 to TRBJ2-7; 13 nucleotides match TRBD2. Per germline, CDR1 MNHEY and CDR2 SVGEGT. The CDR3 is 18 residues long. The V and J ends lost 4 bases and 4 bases, in that order; junction bases with no gene match: 13. This chain's CDR3 is CASSSRGTSGVKGYEQYF. CDR3 coding DNA: TGTGCCAGCAGTTCGAGAGGGACTAGCGGGGTAAAAGGGTACGAGCAGTACTTC.

The chain combines TRBV3-1 (or the pseudogene TRBV3-2) with TRBJ2-1; D tentatively reads TRBD1 or TRBD2 (5 bases each). Germline CDR1 LGHDT, CDR2 YNNKEL (reference sequence). V lost 1 base and J lost 10, with 14 bases in between. This CDR3 contains 14 residues. CDR3 sequence (DNA): TGTGCCAGCAGCCAAGGCGAGTCCCGGGGCGAGCAGTTCTTC. Translated, it gives CASSQGESRGEQFF.

The chain links TRBV9 to TRBJ2-7; possibly TRBD1 for D (5 bases). The CDR3 is 14 residues long. Germline CDR1 SGDLS, CDR2 YYNGEE. V shed 4 bases and J shed 3 bases, with 14 bases lying between them. The CDR3 protein is CASSSSREIYEQYF. The CDR3 region has the DNA TGTGCCAGCAGCTCCAGCAGGGAAATCTACGAGCAGTACTTC.

The V and J genes are TRBV13 and TRBJ1-1; no reliable D call. This CDR3 contains 12 residues. The germline gives CDR1 PRHDT, CDR2 FYEKMQ (reference sequence). Trimming took 4 bases from V and 3 from J, leaving 6 bases between them. Written as DNA, the CDR3 is TGTGCCAGCAGCTCCATGGACACTGAAGCTTTCTTT. It specifies CASSSMDTEAFF.

This clone was seen once. Other DNA sequences in the same sample also yield this CDR3. This rearrangement joins TRBV7-9 to TRBJ1-4; D gene uncertain. CDR1 SEHNR and CDR2 FQNEAQ come from the germline V gene (reference sequence). The CDR3 covers 12 residues. V was clipped by 1 base and J by 8 bases, with 5 bases between them. CDR3 DNA: TGTGCCAGCAGCTTAGGGGCGGAAAAACTGTTTTTT. Translating gives CASSLGAEKLFF.

This CDR3 is CASSISNQPQHF. The CDR3 DNA is TGTGCCAGCAGTATAAGCAATCAGCCCCAGCATTTT. The chain combines TRBV6-2 or TRBV6-3 with TRBJ1-5; no clear D. The CDR3 loop spans 12 amino acids. CDR1 MNHEY and CDR2 SVGEGT come from the germline V gene. Trimming removed 5 bases from V and 1 base from J, with 3 bases in between.

This clone is classed as medium-sized. The V call is TRBV5-1, the J call TRBJ2-1; tentatively, D is TRBD1 or TRBD2 (6 bases each). CDR3 size: 17 residues. Germline CDR1 and CDR2: SGHRS and YFSETQ. V shed 4 bases and J shed 3 bases, with 20 bases lying between them. For the CDR3, the DNA is TGCGCCAGCAGCCCGGGGTGGGGGGCAATGAACTACAATGAGCAGTTCTTC. Translated: CASSPGWGAMNYNEQFF.

The chain recombines TRBV3-1 (or the pseudogene TRBV3-2) with TRBJ2-6; tentatively, D is TRBD2 (5 bases). The V and J ends lost 0 bases and 0 bases respectively, with 12 bases between them. CDR1 and CDR2 (germline): LGHDT, YNNKEL (reference sequence). This CDR3 is 18 amino acids long. This CDR3 is CASSQDGGPDSGANVLTF. The CDR3 DNA follows: TGTGCCAGCAGCCAAGATGGAGGCCCCGACTCTGGGGCCAACGTCCTGACTTTC.

V is TRBV5-8 and J is TRBJ1-4; 9 bases match TRBD1. Looked up from germline, CDR1 is SGHTS and CDR2 is YDEGEE. The CDR3 sequence is 14 residues long. Trimming took 5 bases from V and 7 from J; bases not matched to a gene: 6. The CDR3 bases are TGTGCCAGCAGTCGTGACAGGGGGGGTGAAAAACTGTTTTTT. It is translated as CASSRDRGGEKLFF.

CDR3 nucleotide sequence: TGTGCCACCAGTGATCCTCGGGGGGCCGGTGATACGCAGTATTTT. Amino acids: CATSDPRGAGDTQYF. The V and J genes are TRBV24-1 and TRBJ2-3, with a tentative D call TRBD2 (7 bases). CDR1 and CDR2 from the germline V gene are KGHDR and SFDVKD. Deletions cut 3 bases from V and 6 bases from J, with 15 bases between. The CDR3 sequence is 15 residues long.

This chain links TRBV28 with TRBJ1-2, with D uncertain. CDR1 and CDR2 (germline): MDHEN, SYDVKM. The ends were cut back, 2 bases at V and 5 bases at J, with 9 bases in the middle. There are 13 residues in the CDR3. CDR3 amino acids: CASSLPAPYGYTF. In DNA, the CDR3 is TGTGCCAGCAGTTTACCCGCTCCGTATGGCTACACCTTC.

The chain links TRBV28 to TRBJ1-2; D might be TRBD1 (6 bases). V was trimmed by 10 bases and J by 3 bases, leaving 18 bases between them. Germline CDR1 is MDHEN and CDR2 is SYDVKM. The CDR3 is made up of 14 amino acids. The CDR3 DNA reads as TGTGCCATCGACCCGCCCGGGGGCGACTATGGCTACACCTTC. Protein: CAIDPPGGDYGYTF.

The genes are TRBV21-1 and TRBJ2-7. TRBV21-1 is an annotated pseudogene. This CDR3 contains 16 residues. The CDR3 nucleotides are TGTGCCAGGGTTTACGAGGTACGGAAGACATCCTACGAGCAGTACTTC. Translating it yields CARVYEVRKTSYEQYF.

A single count supports this clone. This sequence joins TRBV2 and TRBJ1-1; the D is unclear. The ends were cut back, 8 bases at V and 10 bases at J, with 17 bases in the middle. The CDR3 spans 12 residues. Germline CDR1 reads SNHLY; CDR2 reads FYNNEI. Here the CDR3 DNA reads TGTGCCAGCGGGGAATGGGGTGTCGGAGCTTTCTTT. This codes for CASGEWGVGAFF.